A selection of T cell receptor beta chains follows, all from one sample in a study of Graves' ophthalmopathy and Graves' hyperthyroidism. MiXCR, run by TCRdb on the multiplex PCR reads, gives a single entry per CDR3 protein. The sample includes about 390,000 distinct CDR3 sequences, approximately 15% of them seen just once. Sequencing input: peripheral blood. Every receptor here comes from a woman younger than 35 with stable Graves' hyperthyroidism. Both conserved end residues are part of each CDR3. The D gene is left open where the match is weak. Size is omitted from some rows. Given values are once, few, many or a class for expanded clones.

j_call v_call clone_size d_call cdr3_nt cdr3_aa
TRBJ1-2 TRBV19 many TRBD1 TGTGCCAGTAGTACGCACAACAACAGGGGGCGCGACTATGGCTACACCTTC CASSTHNNRGRDYGYTF
TRBJ1-1 TRBV10-3 many TRBD1 TGTGCCGCCCGACTCAGGGGGGGGGCGCGGACTGAAGCTTTCTTT CAARLRGGARTEAFF
TRBJ1-1 TRBV12-3/TRBV12-4 many . TGTGCCAGCAGCTTTCTCTTGGGGGGGGGCACTGAAGCTTTCTTT CASSFLLGGGTEAFF
TRBJ1-1 TRBV12-3/TRBV12-4 many TRBD1 TGTGCCAGCAGGTTGGGACAGAAATTTGAAGCTTTCTTT CASRLGQKFEAFF
TRBJ1-1 TRBV19 many . TGTGCCAGTAGTATGCTTGAGGCTTGGAAAACTGAAGCTTTCTTT CASSMLEAWKTEAFF
TRBJ1-3 TRBV11-2 . . TGTGCCAGCAGCTTCCATCTGACTGCAAGCTCTGGAAACACCATATATTTT CASSFHLTASSGNTIYF
TRBJ2-5 TRBV5-1 . . TGCGCCAGCAGCTTGTACCCCGACAGCCAAGAGACCCAGTACTTC CASSLYPDSQETQYF
TRBJ2-7 TRBV20-1 many . TGCAGTGCCTTACGGGAGAACTCCTACGAGCAGTACTTC CSALRENSYEQYF
TRBJ1-1 TRBV7-9 many . TGTGCCACCTCAGAACAGGGTGGGAACACTGAAGCTTTCTTT CATSEQGGNTEAFF
TRBJ2-7 TRBV6-1 many TRBD1 TGTGCCAGCAGGGATGGGACAGGACCTTCCTACGAGCAGTACTTC CASRDGTGPSYEQYF
TRBJ1-2 TRBV2 many . TGTGCCAGCAGTGAAAGGTTTTCCGGGACCCTCTATGGCTACACCTTC CASSERFSGTLYGYTF
TRBJ1-1 TRBV7-3 many . TGTGCCAGCAGCCAGACATCTAACACTGAAGCTTTCTTT CASSQTSNTEAFF
TRBJ2-4 TRBV11-3 many . TGTGCCAGCAGCTTAGGAAGAAACAAAAACATTCAGTACTTC CASSLGRNKNIQYF
TRBJ1-1 TRBV12-3/TRBV12-4 many . TGTGCCAGCAGTCTTCCCCGGGGGGGCAGTGAGAACACTGAAGCTTTCTTT CASSLPRGGSENTEAFF
TRBJ1-1 TRBV19 many . TGTGCCAGTAGCAGAGCAGGGCAGGAAGAAGCTTTCTTT CASSRAGQEEAFF
TRBJ1-2 TRBV12-3/TRBV12-4 many . TGTGCCAGCAGTTGGAGTGGGGGAGGCTACACCTTC CASSWSGGGYTF
TRBJ2-7 TRBV12-3/TRBV12-4 many . TGTGCCAGCAGTTTAAATCGAGGCGAGCAGTACTTC CASSLNRGEQYF
TRBJ1-2 TRBV6-1 . . TGTGCCAGCCAAAAAGACGACAGGCGGGGTGGCTACACCTTC CASQKDDRRGGYTF
TRBJ1-6 TRBV19 many . TGTGCCAGTAGTATAGGCTTACGGTTAAGAGGGCTCGGACCACCCCTCCACTTT CASSIGLRLRGLGPPLHF
TRBJ2-7 TRBV4-1 . TRBD1 TGCGCCAGCAGCCTCCCCCCCGGGACAGGGGTCTACGAGCAGTACTTC CASSLPPGTGVYEQYF
TRBJ1-1 TRBV7-2 many . TGTGCCAGCAGCTCCCTTCTGAACACTGAAGCTTTCTTT CASSSLLNTEAFF
TRBJ2-7 TRBV11-2 many . TGTGCCAGCAGCATACACGGCTACGAGCAGTACTTC CASSIHGYEQYF
TRBJ1-1 TRBV6-5 few . TGTGCCAGCAGTTCAGACCTCCTGGAGGCTGATGCTTTCTTT CASSSDLLEADAFF
TRBJ1-5 TRBV6-5 many TRBD1 TGTGCCAGCAGTTACCGACAGGGGAGCAATCAGCCCCAGCATTTT CASSYRQGSNQPQHF
TRBJ1-2 TRBV5-5 . . TGTGCCAGCAGCTTGGGTACCTACGGTTATTATGGCTACACCTTC CASSLGTYGYYGYTF
TRBJ1-2 TRBV6-1 many . TGTGCCAGCAGTGACGGCAGGGTCCGGGGCTACACCTTC CASSDGRVRGYTF
TRBJ2-2 TRBV7-2 many TRBD1 TGTGCCAGCAGCCCAGGGACAGTCTCCAGGGAGCTGTTTTTT CASSPGTVSRELFF
TRBJ1-2 TRBV11-3 many . TGTGCCAGCAGCTTAGGTTCGGCAGGGTTATTTATAGGTGGCTACACCTTC CASSLGSAGLFIGGYTF
TRBJ2-2 TRBV28 many . TGTGCCAGCGTCGGGACCACGAACACCGGGGAGCTGTTTTTT CASVGTTNTGELFF
TRBJ1-6 TRBV5-4 few . TGTGCCAGCAGCTTGGTTCAGGAGAGATTTAATTCACCCCTCCACTTT CASSLVQERFNSPLHF
TRBJ1-2 TRBV5-1 few . TGCGCCAGCAGCTTTTCCGGGACGGTGAACTATGGCTACACCTTC CASSFSGTVNYGYTF
TRBJ1-1 TRBV6-1 many . TGTGCCAGCACTATGGGGGACGTGAACACTGAAGCTTTCTTT CASTMGDVNTEAFF
TRBJ2-7 TRBV11-1 many . TGTGCCAGCAGCTTAGGAAGTCCGGCGCGAACGCGGGAGCAGTACTTC CASSLGSPARTREQYF
TRBJ1-1 TRBV6-1 few TRBD1 TGTGCCAGCAGAAAGGTCAGGGGGGGCACTGAAGCTTTCTTT CASRKVRGGTEAFF
TRBJ1-1 TRBV5-1 few TRBD1 TGCGCCAGCAGCTTGGGGGACAGGGACACTGAAGCTTTCTTT CASSLGDRDTEAFF
TRBJ1-2 TRBV24-1 many . TGTGCCACCAGTGATACGGGGGTTGGCTACACCTTC CATSDTGVGYTF